Presented here are 7 T cell receptor beta chains from one specimen sequenced in a study of cytomegalovirus exposure and HLA in healthy donors (dated by TCRdb to 2015 to 2018). The receptor library was made with the immunoSEQ multiplex PCR assay. The multiplex PCR relied on a mix of 60 forward primers for TCR Vbeta segments and 13 reverse primers for TCR Jbeta segments. Sourced from immuneACCESS, this table was stored by TCRdb with only in-frame sequences that have V and J called. A share of the clones is absent; for the studies checked, an unresolved V gene accounts for under half, and the remainder has no known explanation. The sample has about 58,000 clones on record. Of the sample, roughly 2% falls within the top ten clones. Material for sequencing was PBMCs. All receptors come from a woman aged 18-29 years in good health and CMV-seronegative.

CDR3 in amino acids: CASSRDLAAGNTIYF. The CDR3 DNA reads TGCGCCAGCAGCAGAGACTTGGCCGCTGGAAACACCATATATTTT. The V call is TRBV10-1, the J call TRBJ1-3, with D unclear. The CDR3 length is 15 residues. CDR1 and CDR2 from the germline V gene are WNHNN and SYGVQD (reference sequence). V lost 6 bases and J 2 bases, leaving 14 bases between the germline ends.

The V call is TRBV5-1, the J call TRBJ2-5, with 12 nucleotides matching TRBD2. Germline lookup yields CDR1 SGHRS and CDR2 YFSETQ. Trimming at V came to 0 bases and at J to 1 base, leaving 10 bases not matched to a gene. The CDR3 totals 19 residues. The CDR3 here is CASSLALPLAGGIQETQYF. The CDR3 DNA reads TGCGCCAGCAGCTTGGCGTTACCCCTAGCGGGGGGGATCCAAGAGACCCAGTACTTC.

This chain connects TRBV4-2 to TRBJ1-3, with D unresolved. V gave up 1 base and J gave up 0 bases, with 10 bases separating them. From germline, CDR1 is LGHNA and CDR2 YNFKEQ. This CDR3 contains 16 residues. CDR3 loop: CASSQAPESSGNTIYF. As DNA, the CDR3 is TGTGCCAGCAGCCAAGCTCCGGAGAGCTCTGGAAACACCATATATTTT.

V and J are TRBV6-5 and TRBJ2-7; 8 bases align to TRBD1. The CDR3 spans 14 residues. In germline, CDR1 is MNHEY, CDR2 SVGAGI. V lost 6 bases and J lost 3; bases outside the gene matches: 7. The CDR3 sequence: CASRLQGAGYEQYF. The CDR3, as DNA: TGTGCCAGCAGGCTTCAGGGGGCGGGCTACGAGCAGTACTTC.

This sequence joins TRBV5-1 and TRBJ1-2, with 9 bases that match TRBD1. Germline CDR1 and CDR2: SGHRS and YFSETQ. The CDR3 runs 12 residues. With V trimmed by 3 bases and J by 8 bases, 2 bases remained unmatched. In DNA form, the CDR3 reads TGCGCCAGCAGCTGGACAGGGGAGGGCTACACCTTC. This gives the protein CASSWTGEGYTF.

The chain has TRBV2 and TRBJ2-5; D remains ambiguous. V dropped 2 bases and J dropped 8 bases, with 15 bases sitting between them. CDR1 and CDR2 from the germline V gene are SNHLY and FYNNEI. This CDR3 is built from 14 residues. This CDR3 is CASSESSPARTQYF. The CDR3 bases are TGTGCCAGCAGTGAATCGTCCCCCGCCAGAACCCAGTACTTC.

The V and J genes are TRBV2 and TRBJ1-5; TRBD1 matches 8 bases. The CDR3 covers 15 residues. Germline loops: CDR1 SNHLY, CDR2 FYNNEI. V lost 6 bases to trimming and J lost 0 bases; unmatched junction nucleotides: 4. CDR3 region: CASSWGQDSNQPQHF. The CDR3 bases are TGTGCCAGCAGCTGGGGACAGGATAGCAATCAGCCCCAGCATTTT.